This T cell receptor (beta chain) was recorded in a study of regulatory T cells in long-lasting Graves disease. Study-wide context: The criterion for persistent Graves' disease was over 5 years of antithyroid drugs with positive TSH receptor antibodies. Findings of the study overall: Preferential use of TRBV28, TRBJ1-2 and TRBJ2-5 was seen in persistent disease. The sample size was small, and this may have reduced accuracy.

This clonotype occurred many times. What it binds is unknown. This CDR3 is built from 17 residues. From germline, CDR1 is SGHAT and CDR2 FQNNGV. Trimming took 2 bases from V and 0 from J; bases not matched to a gene: 9. According to the study, TCR beta libraries were built with iRepertoire HTBI primers and CDR3-region Arm-PCR. TCRdb reprocessed the multiplex PCR reads with MiXCR, giving one entry per CDR3 protein. The table lists 400,000 or so distinct CDR3 sequences, less than 25% of them singletons. The time point is: persistent/refractory GD, antithyroid drugs over 5 years with positive TRAb. PBMC-derived RNA was used for the TCR library.

The TCR sequence derives from a female donor with Graves disease. The sample here was peripheral blood mononuclear cells (PBMCs), taken when the disease was refractory, from a patient treated with antithyroid drugs. The V call is TRBV11-2, the J call TRBJ1-2; 7 bases are shared with TRBD1. Here the CDR3 DNA reads TGTGCCAGCAGCTTAAAAGGCTTGGGACAGTCTAACTATGGCTACACCTTC. Translated, it gives CASSLKGLGQSNYGYTF.